This T cell receptor beta chain was captured by sequencing in a study of long-term antiretroviral therapy in people with HIV. CDR3 length equals 12 residues. Deletions cut 3 bases from V and 5 bases from J, with 7 bases between. Per germline, CDR1 KGHSH and CDR2 LQKENI. Findings and limits, study-wide: It was observed that HIV repertoires exhibited narrower CDR3 length ranges than controls. Diversity rose after ART but stayed below transplant donor controls.

Before DNA extraction, roughly 1-11 million cryopreserved PBMC were held in the samples. The authors ran the immunoSEQ assay, v3.0, at survey level. Profiled with immunoSEQ multiplex PCR; TCRdb holds only in-frame clones, not every one. In the table there are about 33,000 clones, roughly 96% of which are singletons. With regard to this clone: Its antigen remains unknown.

The chain has TRBV18 and TRBJ2-5; D gene ambiguous. The sequenced sample was unsorted PBMCs, obtained 6.6 years after starting antiretroviral therapy. The source is a man younger than 40 with HIV. The CDR3 loop reads CASSPVEETQYF. The CDR3 region has the DNA TGTGCCAGCTCACCTGTCGAGGAGACCCAGTACTTC.